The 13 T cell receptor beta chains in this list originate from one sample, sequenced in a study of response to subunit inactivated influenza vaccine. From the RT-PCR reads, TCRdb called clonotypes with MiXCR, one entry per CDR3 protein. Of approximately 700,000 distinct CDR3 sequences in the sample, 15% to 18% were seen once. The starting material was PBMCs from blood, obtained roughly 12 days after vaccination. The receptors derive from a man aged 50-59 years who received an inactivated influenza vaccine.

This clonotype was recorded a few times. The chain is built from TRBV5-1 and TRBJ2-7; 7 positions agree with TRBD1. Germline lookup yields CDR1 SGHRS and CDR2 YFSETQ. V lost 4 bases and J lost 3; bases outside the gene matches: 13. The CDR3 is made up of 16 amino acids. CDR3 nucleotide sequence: TGCGCCAGCAGCAATACCGCGGACAGGTGGAACTACGAGCAGTACTTC. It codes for CASSNTADRWNYEQYF.

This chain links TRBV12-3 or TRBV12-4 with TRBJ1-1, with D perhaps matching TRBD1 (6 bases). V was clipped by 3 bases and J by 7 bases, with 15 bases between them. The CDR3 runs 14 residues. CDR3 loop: CASSFSRGGDEAFF. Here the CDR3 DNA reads TGTGCCAGCAGTTTTTCCAGGGGAGGTGATGAAGCTTTCTTT.

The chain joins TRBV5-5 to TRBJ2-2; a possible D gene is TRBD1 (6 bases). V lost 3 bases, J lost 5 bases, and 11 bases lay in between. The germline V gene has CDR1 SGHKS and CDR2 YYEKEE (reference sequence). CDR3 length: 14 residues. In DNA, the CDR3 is TGTGCCAGCAGCTCCGGACAGAGGACCGGGGAGCTGTTTTTT. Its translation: CASSSGQRTGELFF. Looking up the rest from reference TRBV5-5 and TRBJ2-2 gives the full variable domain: DAGVTQSPTHLIKTRGQQVTLRCSPISGHKSVSWYQQVLGQGPQFIFQYYEKEERGRGNFPDRFSARQFPNYSSELNVNALLLGDSALYLCASSSGQRTGELFFGEGSRLTVL.

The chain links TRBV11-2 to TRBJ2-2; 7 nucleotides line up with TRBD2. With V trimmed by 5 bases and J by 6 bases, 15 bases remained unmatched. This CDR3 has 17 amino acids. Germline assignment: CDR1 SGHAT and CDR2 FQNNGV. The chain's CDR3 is CASSPSFWRSGAGELFF. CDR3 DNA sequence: TGTGCCAGCAGCCCTAGCTTTTGGCGGAGCGGGGCCGGGGAGCTGTTTTTT.

In DNA, the CDR3 is TGCAGTGCAGAGGACGTGAACACTGAAGCTTTCTTT. Residues: CSAEDVNTEAFF. The gene calls are TRBV20-1 and TRBJ1-1; D is unclear. In germline, CDR1 is DFQATT, CDR2 SNEGSKA (reference sequence). The CDR3 spans 12 residues. Deletions cut 6 bases from V and 0 bases from J, with 8 bases between.

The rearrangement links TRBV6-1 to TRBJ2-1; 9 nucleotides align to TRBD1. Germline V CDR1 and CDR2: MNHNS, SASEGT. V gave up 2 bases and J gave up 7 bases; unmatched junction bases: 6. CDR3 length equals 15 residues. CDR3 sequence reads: CASSEPGQGKNEQFF. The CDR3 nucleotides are TGTGCCAGCAGTGAACCGGGACAGGGAAAGAATGAGCAGTTCTTC.

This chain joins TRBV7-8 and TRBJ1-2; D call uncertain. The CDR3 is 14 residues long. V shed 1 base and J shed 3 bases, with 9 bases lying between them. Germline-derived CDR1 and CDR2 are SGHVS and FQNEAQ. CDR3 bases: TGTGCCAGCAGCTTAGACCAACGGGACTATGGCTACACCTTC. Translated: CASSLDQRDYGYTF.

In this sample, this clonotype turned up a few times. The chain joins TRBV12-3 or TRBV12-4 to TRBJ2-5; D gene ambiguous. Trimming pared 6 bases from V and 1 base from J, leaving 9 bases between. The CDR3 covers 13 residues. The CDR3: CASSPYSQETQYF. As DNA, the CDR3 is TGTGCCAGCAGCCCCTACAGCCAAGAGACCCAGTACTTC.

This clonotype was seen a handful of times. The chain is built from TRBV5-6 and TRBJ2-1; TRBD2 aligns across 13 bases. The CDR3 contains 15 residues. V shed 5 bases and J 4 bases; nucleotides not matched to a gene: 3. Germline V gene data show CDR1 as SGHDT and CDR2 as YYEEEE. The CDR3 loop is CASRTGLAGYNEQFF. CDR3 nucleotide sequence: TGTGCCAGCAGAACGGGACTAGCGGGATACAATGAGCAGTTCTTC.

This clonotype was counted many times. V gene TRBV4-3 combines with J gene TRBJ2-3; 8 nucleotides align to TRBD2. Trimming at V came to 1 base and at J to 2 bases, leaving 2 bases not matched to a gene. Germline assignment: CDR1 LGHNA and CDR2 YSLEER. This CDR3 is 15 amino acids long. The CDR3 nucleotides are TGCGCCAGCAGCCAAGGGACTAGCTCCACAGATACGCAGTATTTT. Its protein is CASSQGTSSTDTQYF.

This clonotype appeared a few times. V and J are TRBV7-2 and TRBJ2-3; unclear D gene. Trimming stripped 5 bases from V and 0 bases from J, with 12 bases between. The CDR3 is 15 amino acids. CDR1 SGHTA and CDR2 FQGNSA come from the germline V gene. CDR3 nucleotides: TGTGCCAGCAGCAACCGGGCAGAGAGCACAGATACGCAGTATTTT. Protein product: CASSNRAESTDTQYF.

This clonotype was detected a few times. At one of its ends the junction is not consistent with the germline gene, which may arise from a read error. The CDR3 nucleotides read TGTGCCAGCGGCTTTGACAGGAATCAGCCCCAGCATTTT. It encodes CASGFDRNQPQHF. V and J are TRBV7-2 and TRBJ1-5; D might be TRBD1 (6 bases). This CDR3 has 13 amino acids. Germline V gene lookup returns CDR1 SGHTA and CDR2 FQGNSA. Supplemented by reference TRBV7-2 and TRBJ1-5, the full variable domain reads GAGVSQSPSNKVTEKGKDVELRCDPISGHTALYWYRQSLGQGLEFLIYFQGNSAPDKSGLPSDRFSAERTGGSVSTLTIQRTQQEDSAVYLCASGFDRNQPQHFGDGTRLSIL.

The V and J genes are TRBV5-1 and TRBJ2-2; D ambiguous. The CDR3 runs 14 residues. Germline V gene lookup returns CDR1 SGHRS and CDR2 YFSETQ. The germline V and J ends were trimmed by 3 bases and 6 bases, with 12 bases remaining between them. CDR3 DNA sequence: TGCGCCAGCAGCTCTGCCCAGTCTGCCGGGGAGCTGTTTTTT. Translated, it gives CASSSAQSAGELFF. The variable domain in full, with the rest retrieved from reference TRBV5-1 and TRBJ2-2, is KAGVTQTPRYLIKTRGQQVTLSCSPISGHRSVSWYQQTPGQGLQFLFEYFSETQRNKGNFPGRFSGRQFSNSRSEMNVSTLELGDSALYLCASSSAQSAGELFFGEGSRLTVL.